This TCR beta chain was recovered during a study of blood T cell repertoires in COVID-19. The overall study: The origin of the acute and convalescent COVID-19 samples was the United States, Italy and Spain.

V gave up 4 bases and J gave up 1 base; unmatched junction bases: 10. In germline, CDR1 is SGDLS, CDR2 YYNGEE. The CDR3 has 18 amino acids. Profiling relied on immunoSEQ multiplex PCR, and the TCRdb table lists in-frame clones only, not all of them. The repertoire includes around 160,000 clones, under 95% of them detected once, and approximately 2.2% sits in the top ten. Sequencing was performed on peripheral blood. The rearrangement joins TRBV9 to TRBJ2-2; 10 nucleotides match TRBD1. This receptor was identified in a man in his late teens or twenties with acute or convalescent COVID-19. The DNA for the CDR3 is TGTGCCAGCAGCACCCGGGACAGGGGAAAGGGGAACACCGGGGAGCTGTTTTTT. It is translated as CASSTRDRGKGNTGELFF.